Below, 23 T cell receptor beta chains from the same sample are listed, as sequenced in a study of control samples from healthy donors and cancer patients. The repertoire was sequenced with immunoSEQ multiplex PCR; TCRdb's copy has only in-frame clones and lacks some. The top ten clones hold about 3.2% of a sample with 90,000 to 150,000 clones, around 89% of them seen once. Material: blood. Source of these receptors: a man between 35 and 55 years old in good health.

This clone was picked up a small number of times. V usage is TRBV5-1 and J usage is TRBJ2-2; D possibly corresponds to TRBD2 (7 bases). The V end lost 1 base, the J end lost 3 bases, and 16 bases lay between the germline ends. The CDR3 has 17 residues. Germline CDR1 SGHRS, CDR2 YFSETQ. The CDR3 spells CASSLYPRGGDTGELFF. CDR3 bases: TGCGCCAGCAGCTTGTACCCTAGGGGGGGAGACACCGGGGAGCTGTTTTTT. The entire variable domain, with the rest obtained from reference TRBV5-1 and TRBJ2-2, is as follows: KAGVTQTPRYLIKTRGQQVTLSCSPISGHRSVSWYQQTPGQGLQFLFEYFSETQRNKGNFPGRFSGRQFSNSRSEMNVSTLELGDSALYLCASSLYPRGGDTGELFFGEGSRLTVL.

The chain is built from TRBV9 and TRBJ2-2, with D hard to call. Germline V gene data show CDR1 as SGDLS and CDR2 as YYNGEE. This CDR3 has 15 residues. The V and J ends lost 1 base and 1 base respectively, with 8 bases between them. The CDR3: CASSVLSGNTGELFF. CDR3 DNA: TGTGCCAGCAGCGTATTGAGTGGGAACACCGGGGAGCTGTTTTTT.

The chain carries TRBV10-3 and TRBJ1-4; D perhaps matches TRBD1 (5 bases). Between the trimmed V and J ends, which lost 2 bases and 2 bases, there was a span of 6 bases. The CDR3 loop spans 14 amino acids. The germline V gene has CDR1 ENHRY and CDR2 SYGVKD. The CDR3 loop reads CAISEGGTNEKLFF. As DNA, the CDR3 is TGTGCCATCAGTGAGGGGGGGACTAATGAAAAACTGTTTTTT.

The chain couples TRBV6-2 or TRBV6-3 to TRBJ1-1; perhaps TRBD1 as D (5 bases). Germline loops: CDR1 MNHEY, CDR2 SVGEGT. CDR3 length: 17 amino acids. Trimming pared 4 bases from V and 4 bases from J, leaving 22 bases between. The CDR3 is CASSSISRSSRVTEAFF. The CDR3, as DNA: TGTGCCAGCAGTTCTATCTCCAGGTCCTCCAGGGTCACTGAAGCTTTCTTT.

The chain employs TRBV29-1 and TRBJ2-3; 16 bases align to TRBD2. The CDR3 is made up of 17 amino acids. V shed 7 bases and J 7 bases; nucleotides not matched to a gene: 14. Germline-derived CDR1 and CDR2 are SQVTM and ANQGSEA. The CDR3 DNA follows: TGCAGCGGACCCCCGGGACTAGCGGGGGGGCCCCAATATACGCAGTATTTT. Translated: CSGPPGLAGGPQYTQYF.

This clone was observed a handful of times. V gene TRBV25-1 combines with J gene TRBJ2-7, with 7 positions matching TRBD2. The junction had 3 bases not matched to a gene; V was cut back by 4 bases and J by 9 bases. The CDR3 covers 11 residues. Germline CDR1 reads MGHDK; CDR2 reads SYGVNS. For the CDR3, the DNA is TGTGCCAGCAGTGTACTAGCGATGCAGTACTTC. As protein: CASSVLAMQYF.

The chain carries TRBV3-1 (or the pseudogene TRBV3-2) and TRBJ1-2, with TRBD1 as a possible D gene (5 bases). The germline V and J ends were trimmed by 1 base and 6 bases, with 12 bases remaining between them. Germline CDR1 LGHDT, CDR2 YNNKEL (reference sequence). The CDR3 is 14 residues long. CDR3 coding DNA: TGTGCCAGCAGCCAAGTACGGGGGGGTCATGGCTACACCTTC. Protein: CASSQVRGGHGYTF.

The CDR3 nucleotides are TGTGCCAGCAGCTCCCAACTAGCGGGGGGGCAGAATGAGCAGTTCTTC. This translates into CASSSQLAGGQNEQFF. The V call is TRBV7-3, the J call TRBJ2-1; 13 positions agree with TRBD2. In germline, CDR1 is SGHTA, CDR2 FQGTGA. V was pared by 4 bases and J by 7 bases, with 7 bases of the junction left unmatched. CDR3 length equals 16 residues. Variable domain in full (rest from reference TRBV7-3 and TRBJ2-1): GAGVSQTPSNKVTEKGKYVELRCDPISGHTALYWYRQSLGQGPEFLIYFQGTGAADDSGLPNDRFFAVRPEGSVSTLKIQRTERGDSAVYLCASSSQLAGGQNEQFFGPGTRLTVL.

The J gene is TRBJ2-3, the V gene TRBV9; weak D call: TRBD2 (5 bases). There are 12 residues in the CDR3. Germline CDR1 reads SGDLS; CDR2 reads YYNGEE. Trimming pared 2 bases from V and 5 bases from J, leaving 6 bases between. In DNA form, the CDR3 reads TGTGCCAGCAGCGTTAGCGAAGATACGCAGTATTTT. Its translation: CASSVSEDTQYF.

This clone was observed a single time. The V and J genes are TRBV7-9 and TRBJ2-7; TRBD1 aligns across 8 bases. Germline-derived CDR1 and CDR2 are SEHNR and FQNEAQ (reference sequence). This CDR3 is 13 amino acids long. The trim removed 6 bases at V and 4 bases at J, leaving 5 bases unmatched. CDR3 DNA: TGTGCCAGCAGATCGACAGGGGATTACGAGCAGTACTTC. It specifies CASRSTGDYEQYF.

The rearrangement links TRBV24-1 to TRBJ1-2, with 8 bases that match TRBD1. Germline V CDR1 and CDR2: KGHDR, SFDVKD. The CDR3 is made up of 14 amino acids. After removal of 4 bases from V and 7 bases from J, the junction contained 7 bases not matched to a gene. The CDR3 DNA reads as TGTGCCACCAGTGACGGGGACAGGATTGGTGGCTACACCTTC. Its translation is CATSDGDRIGGYTF.

The gene calls are TRBV6-1 and TRBJ1-1, with D unresolved. There are 15 residues in the CDR3. In germline, CDR1 is MNHNS, CDR2 SASEGT. Trimming stripped 3 bases from V and 8 bases from J, with 19 bases between. The CDR3 DNA follows: TGTGCCAGCAGTGACCCCTCGGGTCTTCTCCCCGAAGCTTTCTTT. Translation gives CASSDPSGLLPEAFF.

In regard to this clone: At one end, the junction sequence differs from germline, possibly due to a read error. The V and J genes are TRBV10-2 and TRBJ2-2; 8 positions agree with TRBD2. CDR1 WSHSY and CDR2 SAAADI come from the germline V gene. The CDR3 length is 17 residues. The CDR3 is CASTGRAGGRNSGELFF. CDR3 nucleotide sequence: TGCGCCAGCACCGGGAGGGCGGGGGGACGGAACTCCGGGGAGCTGTTTTTT.

The chain joins TRBV11-3 to TRBJ1-6; the D gene is possibly TRBD1 (5 bases). The CDR3 runs 13 residues. CDR1 SGHNT and CDR2 YENEEA come from the germline V gene. The V end was cut by 5 bases, the J end by 7 bases, with 9 bases between. The CDR3 DNA follows: TGTGCCAGCAGCCCCAGGGACAATTCACCCCTCCACTTT. This codes for CASSPRDNSPLHF.

The chain links TRBV30 to TRBJ1-2, with 9 bases lining up with TRBD1. The CDR3 consists of 11 residues. CDR1 and CDR2 (germline): GTSNPN, SVGIG (reference sequence). Unmatched junction bases numbered 5, after V lost 1 base and J lost 14 bases. Here the CDR3 reads CAWSEQGARTF. The CDR3 DNA is TGTGCCTGGAGTGAACAGGGGGCGCGGACCTTC.

This chain links TRBV15 with TRBJ1-6, with no clear D. CDR3 length: 13 residues. Trimming left V 0 bases short and J 11 bases short, with 8 bases between. Germline V lookup: CDR1 LNHNV, CDR2 YYDKDF (reference sequence). The CDR3 DNA reads as TGTGCCACCAGCAGAGACGGAACCCCACCCCTCCACTTT. Residues: CATSRDGTPPLHF.

V and J are TRBV2 and TRBJ1-1; possible D gene TRBD1, 5 bases. Germline V gene data show CDR1 as SNHLY and CDR2 as FYNNEI. With 7 bases removed from V and 4 bases from J, the gap between germline ends came to 13 bases. CDR3 length equals 13 residues. This CDR3 is CASNPGRGTEAFF. DNA for the CDR3: TGTGCCAGCAATCCAGGGAGGGGCACTGAAGCTTTCTTT.

The CDR3, as DNA: TGTGCCAGCAGCGCACGTGGGCAGGGCCTAGTCAACACTGAAGCTTTCTTT. This codes for CASSARGQGLVNTEAFF. The chain employs TRBV9 and TRBJ1-1; D might be TRBD1 (5 bases). Germline values: CDR1 SGDLS, CDR2 YYNGEE. This CDR3 has 17 amino acids. V was cut by 3 bases and J by 2 bases, with 20 bases left in between.

This sequence joins TRBV14 and TRBJ1-1, with TRBD1 matching over 9 bases. The CDR3 sequence is 14 residues long. The germline V gene has CDR1 SGHDN and CDR2 FVKESK. The V segment lost 0 bases and the J segment 9 bases; nucleotides outside the gene matches: 5. CDR3 nucleotide sequence: TGTGCCAGCAGCCAAGATTGGACAGGGGATCAAGCTTTCTTT. It yields the protein CASSQDWTGDQAFF.

The gene calls are TRBV2 and TRBJ1-3; 11 bases map to TRBD1. CDR1 is SNHLY and CDR2 is FYNNEI in the germline V gene. This CDR3 is 15 amino acids long. V shed 3 bases and J 3 bases; nucleotides not matched to a gene: 1. The CDR3 sequence: CASSEDRGLGNTIYF. Written as DNA, the CDR3 is TGTGCCAGCAGTGAGGACAGGGGGCTTGGAAACACCATATATTTT. Based on the CDR3 plus reference TRBV2 and TRBJ1-3, the full variable domain is EPEVTQTPSHQVTQMGQEVILRCVPISNHLYFYWYRQILGQKVEFLVSFYNNEISEKSEIFDDQFSVERPDGSNFTLKIRSTKLEDSAMYFCASSEDRGLGNTIYFGEGSWLTVV.

J is TRBJ1-5 and V is TRBV19; 7 bases are a match to TRBD1. After removal of 6 bases from V and 1 base from J, the junction contained 6 bases not matched to a gene. The CDR3 is 15 residues long. CDR1 LNHDA and CDR2 SQIVND come from the germline V gene (reference sequence). The CDR3 DNA sequence: TGTGCCAGTAGGGGAGGGGACAGCAGCAATCAGCCCCAGCATTTT. Protein: CASRGGDSSNQPQHF. Looking up the rest from reference TRBV19 and TRBJ1-5 gives the full variable domain: DGGITQSPKYLFRKEGQNVTLSCEQNLNHDAMYWYRQDPGQGLRLIYYSQIVNDFQKGDIAEGYSVSREKKESFPLTVTSAQKNPTAFYLCASRGGDSSNQPQHFGDGTRLSIL.

This rearrangement joins TRBV6-5 to TRBJ1-2; TRBD1 is a possible D gene (6 bases). V was clipped by 5 bases and J by 2 bases, with 12 bases between them. The CDR3 is 14 amino acids. Germline V gives CDR1 MNHEY, CDR2 SVGAGI. Written as DNA, the CDR3 is TGTGCCAGCAGTCCCTCGGGGGGCAACTATGGCTACACCTTC. Amino acid sequence: CASSPSGGNYGYTF.

The chain has TRBV5-6 and TRBJ2-6; D remains unclear. The CDR3 contains 14 residues. V was shortened by 0 bases and J by 0 bases, with 1 base between the two germline ends. In germline, CDR1 is SGHDT, CDR2 YYEEEE. The CDR3 DNA reads as TGTGCCAGCAGCTTGGACTCTGGGGCCAACGTCCTGACTTTC. It yields the protein CASSLDSGANVLTF.